The present T cell receptor beta chain was sequenced within a study of tumor-infiltrating lymphocytes in primary liver carcinoma. TCR beta cDNA was made from 400 to 600 ng total RNA with a constant-region primer. Three nested multiplex PCR rounds, a slightly modified ARM-PCR method, built the TCR beta libraries. The first two PCR rounds, around 10 cycles each, used TRBV1-TRBV30 forward primers and a C-beta reverse primer. Each CDR3 protein is one row after TCRdb ran MiXCR on the multiplex PCR reads. The sample has over 35,000 distinct CDR3 sequences, 73% seen once. Joint extraction of RNA and DNA used roughly 20-32 mg of bulk tissue that was unsorted. No treatment had been given to the patients, who were chronically infected with HBV. This clonotype appeared a single time. Likely a read error: the CDR3 ends without its conserved phenylalanine or tryptophan. Because the CDR3's place on the DNA is in doubt, the DNA is left out and the CDR3 is given as listed by TCRdb.

The CDR3 contains 17 residues when both ends are counted. Germline V CDR1 and CDR2: SGHAT, FQNNGV. The chain recombines TRBV11-2 with TRBJ2-1; the table's D call TRBD1 went unverified against the DNA. The sample was liver tumor tissue from sampling region 2. Subset indicated: tumor region T2, inferior pole. This sequence was found in a man aged 35 to 55 with primary liver carcinoma and hepatitis B virus infection. CDR3 region: CASSLDLRTGFENEHFL.